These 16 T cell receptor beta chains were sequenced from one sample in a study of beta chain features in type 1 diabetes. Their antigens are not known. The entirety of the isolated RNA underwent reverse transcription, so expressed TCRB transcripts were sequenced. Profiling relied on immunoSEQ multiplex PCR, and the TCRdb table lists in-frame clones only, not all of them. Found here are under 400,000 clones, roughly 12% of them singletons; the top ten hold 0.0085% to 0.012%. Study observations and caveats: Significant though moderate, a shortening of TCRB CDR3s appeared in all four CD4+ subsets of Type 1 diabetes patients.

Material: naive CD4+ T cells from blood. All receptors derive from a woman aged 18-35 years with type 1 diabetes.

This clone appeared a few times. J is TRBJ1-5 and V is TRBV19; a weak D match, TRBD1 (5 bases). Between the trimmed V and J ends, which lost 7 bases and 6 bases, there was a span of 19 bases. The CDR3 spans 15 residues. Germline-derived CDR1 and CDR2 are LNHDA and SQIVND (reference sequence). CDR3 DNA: TGTGCCAGTACCTACCGGGGATGGGGGGGTCAGCCCCAGCATTTT. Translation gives CASTYRGWGGQPQHF.

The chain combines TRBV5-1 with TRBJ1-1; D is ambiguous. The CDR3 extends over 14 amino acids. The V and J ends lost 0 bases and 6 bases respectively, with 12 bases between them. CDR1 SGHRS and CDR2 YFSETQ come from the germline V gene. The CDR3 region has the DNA TGCGCCAGCAGCTTGGCTGAGTCTACGGCTGAAGCTTTCTTT. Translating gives CASSLAESTAEAFF.

The chain's CDR3 is CAWRRPLGEQFF. The DNA of the CDR3 is TGTGCCTGGAGGAGGCCCCTCGGGGAGCAGTTCTTC. V and J are TRBV30 and TRBJ2-1; the D is unclear. The germline gives CDR1 GTSNPN, CDR2 SVGIG (reference sequence). V shed 3 bases and J shed 10 bases, with 13 bases lying between them. The CDR3 covers 12 residues.

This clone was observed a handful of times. The CDR3 DNA is TGTGCCAGCAGCCCGCGAGGGACAGGGATAACAGATACGCAGTATTTT. This gives the protein CASSPRGTGITDTQYF. This chain links TRBV7-2 with TRBJ2-3, with 9 bases identical to TRBD1. This CDR3 spans 16 amino acids. The junction had 9 bases not matched to a gene; V was cut back by 5 bases and J by 3 bases. Germline V gene lookup returns CDR1 SGHTA and CDR2 FQGNSA.

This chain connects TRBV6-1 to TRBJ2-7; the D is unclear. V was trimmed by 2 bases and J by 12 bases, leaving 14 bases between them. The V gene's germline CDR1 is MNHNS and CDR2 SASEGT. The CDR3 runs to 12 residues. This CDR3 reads CASSESTGFGYF. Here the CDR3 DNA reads TGTGCCAGCAGTGAATCAACCGGGTTCGGGTACTTC.

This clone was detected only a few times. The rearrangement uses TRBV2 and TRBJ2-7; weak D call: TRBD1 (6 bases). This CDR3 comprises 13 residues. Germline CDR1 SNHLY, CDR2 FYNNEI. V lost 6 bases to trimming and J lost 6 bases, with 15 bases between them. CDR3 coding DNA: TGTGCCAGCAGCCTACGCTGGGGGCCCGAGCAGTACTTC. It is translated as CASSLRWGPEQYF.

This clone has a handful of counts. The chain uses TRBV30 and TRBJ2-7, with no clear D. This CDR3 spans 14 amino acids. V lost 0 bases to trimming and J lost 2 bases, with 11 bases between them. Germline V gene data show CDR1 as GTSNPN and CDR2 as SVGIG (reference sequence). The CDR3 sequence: CAWSVSPGAYEQYF. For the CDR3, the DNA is TGTGCCTGGAGTGTAAGTCCCGGTGCCTACGAGCAGTACTTC.

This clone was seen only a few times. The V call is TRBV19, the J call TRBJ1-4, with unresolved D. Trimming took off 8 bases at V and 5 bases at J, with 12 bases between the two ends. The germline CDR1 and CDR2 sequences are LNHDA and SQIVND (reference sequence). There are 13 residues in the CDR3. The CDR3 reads CASCALLNEKLFF. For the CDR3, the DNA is TGTGCCAGTTGCGCTCTCCTGAATGAAAAACTGTTTTTT.

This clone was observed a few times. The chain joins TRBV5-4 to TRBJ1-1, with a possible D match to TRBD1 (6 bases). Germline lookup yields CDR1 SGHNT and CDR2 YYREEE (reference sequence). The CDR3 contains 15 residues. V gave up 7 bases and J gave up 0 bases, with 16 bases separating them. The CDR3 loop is CASDSRQGLNTEAFF. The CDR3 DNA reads TGTGCCAGCGACAGCCGGCAGGGGCTGAACACTGAAGCTTTCTTT.

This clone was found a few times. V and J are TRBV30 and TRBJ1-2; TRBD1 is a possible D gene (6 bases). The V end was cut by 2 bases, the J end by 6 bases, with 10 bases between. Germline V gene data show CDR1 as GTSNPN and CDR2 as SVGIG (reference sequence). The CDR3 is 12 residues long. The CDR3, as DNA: TGTGCCTGGAGTCTGACAGGCCATGGCTACACCTTC. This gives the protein CAWSLTGHGYTF. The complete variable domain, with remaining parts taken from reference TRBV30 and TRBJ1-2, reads SQTIHQWPATLVQPVGSPLSLECTVEGTSNPNLYWYRQAAGRGLQLLFYSVGIGQISSEVPQNLSASRPQDRQFILSSKKLLLSDSGFYLCAWSLTGHGYTFGSGTRLTVV.

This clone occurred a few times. CDR3 nucleotides: TGCAGCGTTGACGCGGGTTTAAGTGAAAAACTGTTTTTT. Translating it yields CSVDAGLSEKLFF. This chain connects TRBV29-1 to TRBJ1-4; D gene unclear. Trimming removed 3 bases from V and 7 bases from J, with 12 bases in between. Per germline, CDR1 SQVTM and CDR2 ANQGSEA. This CDR3 region has 13 residues.

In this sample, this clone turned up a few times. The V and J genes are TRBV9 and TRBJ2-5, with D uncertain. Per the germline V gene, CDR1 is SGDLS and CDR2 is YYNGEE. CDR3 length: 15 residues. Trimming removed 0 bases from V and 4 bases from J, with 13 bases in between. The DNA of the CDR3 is TGTGCCAGCAGCGTAGCCGGTGGGCGTGCAGAGACCCAGTACTTC. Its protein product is CASSVAGGRAETQYF.

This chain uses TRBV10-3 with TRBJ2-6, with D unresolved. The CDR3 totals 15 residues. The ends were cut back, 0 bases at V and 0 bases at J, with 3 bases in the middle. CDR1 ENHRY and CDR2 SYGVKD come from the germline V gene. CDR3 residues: CAISESLSGANVLTF. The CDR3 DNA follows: TGTGCCATCAGTGAGTCACTCTCTGGGGCCAACGTCCTGACTTTC.

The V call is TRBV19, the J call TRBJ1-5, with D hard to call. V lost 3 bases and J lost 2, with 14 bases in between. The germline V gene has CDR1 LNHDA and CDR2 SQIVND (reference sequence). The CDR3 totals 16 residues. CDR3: CASSILALRGNQPQHF. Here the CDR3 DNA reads TGTGCCAGTAGTATTTTGGCGTTACGGGGCAATCAGCCCCAGCATTTT.

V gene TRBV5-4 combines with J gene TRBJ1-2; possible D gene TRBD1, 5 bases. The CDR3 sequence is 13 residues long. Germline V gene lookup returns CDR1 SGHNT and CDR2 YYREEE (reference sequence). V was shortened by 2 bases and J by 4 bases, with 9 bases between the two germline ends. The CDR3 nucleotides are TGTGCCAGCAGCTTCGACAGTTTCTATGGCTACACCTTC. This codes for CASSFDSFYGYTF.

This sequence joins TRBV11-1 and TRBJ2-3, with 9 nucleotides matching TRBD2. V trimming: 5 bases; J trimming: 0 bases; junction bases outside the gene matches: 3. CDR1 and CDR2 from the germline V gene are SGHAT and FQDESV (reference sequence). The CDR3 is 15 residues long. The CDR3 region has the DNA TGTGCCAGCAGCCGACTAGCGGAAAGCACAGATACGCAGTATTTT. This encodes CASSRLAESTDTQYF.